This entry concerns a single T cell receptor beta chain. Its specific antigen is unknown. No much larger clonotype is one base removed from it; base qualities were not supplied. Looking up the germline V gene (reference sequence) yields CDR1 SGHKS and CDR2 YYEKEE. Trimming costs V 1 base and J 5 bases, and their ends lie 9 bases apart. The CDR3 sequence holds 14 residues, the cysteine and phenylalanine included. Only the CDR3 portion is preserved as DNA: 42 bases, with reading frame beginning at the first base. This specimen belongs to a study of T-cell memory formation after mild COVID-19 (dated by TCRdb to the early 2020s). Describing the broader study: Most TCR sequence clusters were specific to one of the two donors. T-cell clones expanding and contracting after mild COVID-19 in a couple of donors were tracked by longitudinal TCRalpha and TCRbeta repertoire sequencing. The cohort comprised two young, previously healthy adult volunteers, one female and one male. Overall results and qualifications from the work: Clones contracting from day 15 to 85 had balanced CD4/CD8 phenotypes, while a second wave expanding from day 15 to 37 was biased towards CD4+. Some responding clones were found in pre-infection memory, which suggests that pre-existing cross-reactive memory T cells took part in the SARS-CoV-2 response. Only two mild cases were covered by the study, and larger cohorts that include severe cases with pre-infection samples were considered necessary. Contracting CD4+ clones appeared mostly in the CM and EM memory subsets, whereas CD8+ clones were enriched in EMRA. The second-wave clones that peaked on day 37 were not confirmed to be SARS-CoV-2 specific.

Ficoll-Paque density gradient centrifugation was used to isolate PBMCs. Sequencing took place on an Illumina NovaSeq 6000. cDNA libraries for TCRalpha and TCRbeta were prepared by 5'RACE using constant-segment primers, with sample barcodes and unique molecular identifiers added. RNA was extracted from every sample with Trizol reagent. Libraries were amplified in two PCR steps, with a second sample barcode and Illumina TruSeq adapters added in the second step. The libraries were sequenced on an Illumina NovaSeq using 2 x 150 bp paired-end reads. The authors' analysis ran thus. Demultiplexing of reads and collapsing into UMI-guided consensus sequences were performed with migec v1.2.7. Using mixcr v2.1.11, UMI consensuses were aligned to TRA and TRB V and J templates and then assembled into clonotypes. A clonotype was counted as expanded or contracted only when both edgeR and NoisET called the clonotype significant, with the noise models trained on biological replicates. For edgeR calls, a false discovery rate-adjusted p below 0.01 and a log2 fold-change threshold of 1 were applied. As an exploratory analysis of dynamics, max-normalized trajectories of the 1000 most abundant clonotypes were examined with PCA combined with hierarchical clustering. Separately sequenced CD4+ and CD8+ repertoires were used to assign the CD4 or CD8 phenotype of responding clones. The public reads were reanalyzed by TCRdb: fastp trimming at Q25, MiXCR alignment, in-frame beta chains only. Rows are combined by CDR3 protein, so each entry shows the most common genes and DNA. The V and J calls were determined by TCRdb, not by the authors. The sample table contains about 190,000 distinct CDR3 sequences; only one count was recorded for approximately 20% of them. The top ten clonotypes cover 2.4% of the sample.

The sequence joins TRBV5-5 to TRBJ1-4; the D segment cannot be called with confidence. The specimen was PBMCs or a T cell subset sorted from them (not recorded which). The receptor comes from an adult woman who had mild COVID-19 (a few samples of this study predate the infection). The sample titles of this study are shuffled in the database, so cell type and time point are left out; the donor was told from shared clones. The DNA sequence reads TGTGCCAGCAGCTTGAGGACTACCAATGAAAAACTGTTTTTT. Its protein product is CASSLRTTNEKLFF.